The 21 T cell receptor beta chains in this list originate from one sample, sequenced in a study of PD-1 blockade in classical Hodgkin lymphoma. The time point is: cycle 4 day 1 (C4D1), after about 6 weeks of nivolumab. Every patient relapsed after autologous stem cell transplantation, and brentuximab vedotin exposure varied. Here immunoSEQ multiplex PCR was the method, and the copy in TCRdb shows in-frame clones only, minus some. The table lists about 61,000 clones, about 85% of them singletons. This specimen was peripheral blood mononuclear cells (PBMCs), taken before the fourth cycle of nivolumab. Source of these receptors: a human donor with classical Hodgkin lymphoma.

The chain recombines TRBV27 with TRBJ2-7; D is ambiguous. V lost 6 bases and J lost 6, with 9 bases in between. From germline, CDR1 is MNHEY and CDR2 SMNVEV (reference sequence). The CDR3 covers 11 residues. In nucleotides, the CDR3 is TGTGCCAGCAGCGCGAGAGGCGAGCAGTACTTC. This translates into CASSARGEQYF.

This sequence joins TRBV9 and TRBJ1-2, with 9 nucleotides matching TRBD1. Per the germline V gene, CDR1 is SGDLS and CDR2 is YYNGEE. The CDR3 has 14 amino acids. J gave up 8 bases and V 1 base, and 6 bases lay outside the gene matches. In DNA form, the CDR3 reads TGTGCCAGCAGCGTAAACAGGGGGCTTTGGGGCTACACCTTC. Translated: CASSVNRGLWGYTF.

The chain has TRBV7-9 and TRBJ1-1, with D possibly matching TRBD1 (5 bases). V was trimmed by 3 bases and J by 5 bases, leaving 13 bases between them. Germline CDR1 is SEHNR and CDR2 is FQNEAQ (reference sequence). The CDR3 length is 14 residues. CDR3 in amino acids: CASSFPGTVTEAFF. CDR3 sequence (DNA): TGTGCCAGCAGCTTCCCAGGGACGGTAACTGAAGCTTTCTTT.

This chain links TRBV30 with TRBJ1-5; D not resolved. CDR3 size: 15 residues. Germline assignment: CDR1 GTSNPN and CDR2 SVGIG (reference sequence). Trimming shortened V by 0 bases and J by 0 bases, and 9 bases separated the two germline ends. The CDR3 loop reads CAWSVPGSSNQPQHF. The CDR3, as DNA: TGTGCCTGGAGTGTACCGGGGAGTAGCAATCAGCCCCAGCATTTT.

The chain's CDR3 is CASSSAGGPGTGELFF. The CDR3 region has the DNA TGTGCCAGCAGTTCAGCGGGGGGGCCGGGCACCGGGGAGCTGTTTTTT. The chain combines TRBV7-9 with TRBJ2-2; 10 bases are shared with TRBD2. Unmatched junction bases numbered 8, after V lost 6 bases and J lost 4 bases. The CDR3 extends over 16 amino acids. Germline assignment: CDR1 SEHNR and CDR2 FQNEAQ (reference sequence).

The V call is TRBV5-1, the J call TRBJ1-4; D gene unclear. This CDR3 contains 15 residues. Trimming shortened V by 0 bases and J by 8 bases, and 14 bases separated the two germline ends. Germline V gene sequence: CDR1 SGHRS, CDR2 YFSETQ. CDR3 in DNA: TGCGCCAGCAGCTTGGGAGGGTCCGGCGGGGAAAAACTGTTTTTT. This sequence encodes CASSLGGSGGEKLFF.

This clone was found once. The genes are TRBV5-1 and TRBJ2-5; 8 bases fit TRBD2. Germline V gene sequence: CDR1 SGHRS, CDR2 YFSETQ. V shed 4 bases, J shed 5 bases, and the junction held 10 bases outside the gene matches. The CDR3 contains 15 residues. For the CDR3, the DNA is TGCGCCAGCAGCCCGGCGGGGGGTCGAGTTGAGACCCAGTACTTC. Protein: CASSPAGGRVETQYF.

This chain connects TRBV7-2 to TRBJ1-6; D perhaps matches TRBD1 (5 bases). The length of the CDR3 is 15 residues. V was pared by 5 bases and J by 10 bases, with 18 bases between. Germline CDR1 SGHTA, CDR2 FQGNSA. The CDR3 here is CASSRVQGGGSPLHF. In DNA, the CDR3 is TGTGCCAGCAGCCGCGTTCAGGGCGGTGGGTCACCCCTCCACTTT.

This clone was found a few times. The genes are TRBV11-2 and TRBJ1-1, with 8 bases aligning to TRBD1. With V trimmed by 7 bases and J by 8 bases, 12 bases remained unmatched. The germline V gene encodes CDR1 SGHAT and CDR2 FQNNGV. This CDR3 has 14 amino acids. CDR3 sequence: CASIGQGISSEAFF. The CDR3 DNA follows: TGTGCCAGCATCGGACAGGGTATTTCGTCGGAAGCTTTCTTT.

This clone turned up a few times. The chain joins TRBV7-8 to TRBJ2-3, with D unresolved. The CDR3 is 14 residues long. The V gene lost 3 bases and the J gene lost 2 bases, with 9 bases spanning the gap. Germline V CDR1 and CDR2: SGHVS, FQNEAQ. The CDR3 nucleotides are TGTGCCAGCAGCTTGGCAACTTCCACAGATACGCAGTATTTT. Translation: CASSLATSTDTQYF.

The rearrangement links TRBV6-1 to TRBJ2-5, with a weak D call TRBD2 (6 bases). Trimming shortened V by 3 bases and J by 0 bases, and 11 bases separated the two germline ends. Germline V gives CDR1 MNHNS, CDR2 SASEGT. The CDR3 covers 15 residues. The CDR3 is CASSDMGLYQETQYF. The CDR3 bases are TGTGCCAGCAGTGATATGGGACTCTACCAAGAGACCCAGTACTTC.

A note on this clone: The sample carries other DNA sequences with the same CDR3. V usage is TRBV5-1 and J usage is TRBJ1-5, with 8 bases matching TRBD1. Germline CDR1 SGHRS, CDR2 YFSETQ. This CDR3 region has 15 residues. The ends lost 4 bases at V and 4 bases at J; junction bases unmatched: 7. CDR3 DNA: TGCGCCAGCAGCCCGGGGACAGGCTATAATCAGCCCCAGCATTTT. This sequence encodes CASSPGTGYNQPQHF.

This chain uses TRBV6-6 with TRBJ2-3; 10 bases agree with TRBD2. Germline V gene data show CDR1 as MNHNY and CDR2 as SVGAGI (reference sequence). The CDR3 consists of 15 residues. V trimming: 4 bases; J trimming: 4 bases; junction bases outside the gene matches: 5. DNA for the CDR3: TGTGCCAGCAGTTCGCAGCGGGGGGGGTCAGATACGCAGTATTTT. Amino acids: CASSSQRGGSDTQYF.

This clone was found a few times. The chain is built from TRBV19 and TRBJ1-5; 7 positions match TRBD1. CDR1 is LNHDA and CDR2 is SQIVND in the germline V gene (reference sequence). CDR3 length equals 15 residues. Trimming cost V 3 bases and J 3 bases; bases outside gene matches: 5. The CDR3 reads CASSIVTGINQPQHF. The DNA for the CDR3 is TGTGCCAGTAGTATTGTGACAGGGATCAATCAGCCCCAGCATTTT.

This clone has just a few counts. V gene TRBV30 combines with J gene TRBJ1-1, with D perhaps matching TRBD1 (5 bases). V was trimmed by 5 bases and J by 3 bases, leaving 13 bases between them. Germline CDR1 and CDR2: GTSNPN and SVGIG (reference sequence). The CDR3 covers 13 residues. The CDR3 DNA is TGTGCCTGGGGCAGGCAGGGTGACACTGAAGCTTTCTTT. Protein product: CAWGRQGDTEAFF.

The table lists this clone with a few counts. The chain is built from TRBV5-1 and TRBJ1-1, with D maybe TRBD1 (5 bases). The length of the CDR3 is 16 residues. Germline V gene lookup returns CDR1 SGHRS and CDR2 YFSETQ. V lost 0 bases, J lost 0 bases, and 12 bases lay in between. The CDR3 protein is CASSLGQNFMNTEAFF. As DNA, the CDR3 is TGCGCCAGCAGCTTGGGACAGAACTTCATGAACACTGAAGCTTTCTTT. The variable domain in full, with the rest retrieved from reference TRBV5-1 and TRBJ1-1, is KAGVTQTPRYLIKTRGQQVTLSCSPISGHRSVSWYQQTPGQGLQFLFEYFSETQRNKGNFPGRFSGRQFSNSRSEMNVSTLELGDSALYLCASSLGQNFMNTEAFFGQGTRLTVV.

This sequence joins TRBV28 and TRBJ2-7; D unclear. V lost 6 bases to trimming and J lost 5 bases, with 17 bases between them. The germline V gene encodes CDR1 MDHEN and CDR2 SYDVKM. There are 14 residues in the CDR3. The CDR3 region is CASSLLRSLHEQYF. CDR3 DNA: TGTGCCAGCAGCCTCTTAAGGTCCCTCCACGAGCAGTACTTC.

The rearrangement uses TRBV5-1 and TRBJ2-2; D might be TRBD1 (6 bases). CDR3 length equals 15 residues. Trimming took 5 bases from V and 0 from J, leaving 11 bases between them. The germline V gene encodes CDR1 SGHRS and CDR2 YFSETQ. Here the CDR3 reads CASRLGTTNTGELFF. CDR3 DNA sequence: TGCGCCAGCAGACTAGGGACAACGAACACCGGGGAGCTGTTTTTT.

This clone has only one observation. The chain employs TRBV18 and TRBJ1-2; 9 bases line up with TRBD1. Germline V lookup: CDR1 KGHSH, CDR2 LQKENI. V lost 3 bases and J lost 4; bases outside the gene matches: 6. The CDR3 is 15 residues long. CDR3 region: CASSPTSDRGYGYTF. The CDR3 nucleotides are TGTGCCAGCTCACCCACATCGGACAGGGGCTATGGCTACACCTTC.

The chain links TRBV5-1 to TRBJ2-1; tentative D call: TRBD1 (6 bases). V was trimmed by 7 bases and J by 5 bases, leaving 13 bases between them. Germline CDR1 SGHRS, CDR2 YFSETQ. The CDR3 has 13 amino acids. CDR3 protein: CASSGGQHNEQFF. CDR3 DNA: TGCGCCAGCTCTGGGGGACAACACAATGAGCAGTTCTTC.

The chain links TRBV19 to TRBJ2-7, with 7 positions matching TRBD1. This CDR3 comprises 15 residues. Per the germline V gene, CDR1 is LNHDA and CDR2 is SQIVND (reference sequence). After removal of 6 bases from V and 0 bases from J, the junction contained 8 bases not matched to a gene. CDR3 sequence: CASRPPGQPSYEQYF. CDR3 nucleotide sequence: TGTGCCAGTAGGCCACCGGGACAGCCCTCCTACGAGCAGTACTTC.